What follows describes a single T cell receptor beta chain. Its antigen is not identified. CDR1 is SNHLY and CDR2 is FYNNEI in the germline V gene. This CDR3 is 15 amino acids long. V gave up 5 bases and J gave up 3 bases, with 17 bases separating them. This specimen belongs to a study of T cell repertoires in cytomegalovirus infection. TCRdb reprocessed the reads with MiXCR, giving one entry per CDR3 protein. Altogether 700,000 to 950,000 distinct CDR3 sequences are present, about 30% being singletons, with the ten largest covering around 12%. The input for sequencing was cultured CD8+ T cells from PBMCs, taken from culture after CMV antigen stimulation. This chain joins TRBV2 and TRBJ2-7; the D gene could be TRBD1 or TRBD2 (5 bases each). The receptor was derived from a human donor in good health (CMV status not recorded). Some clones in this sample may be carry-over from other donors' samples. The CDR3 is CASSSQARGDYEQYF. The CDR3 nucleotides read TGTGCCAGCAGTTCACAGGCTCGGGGAGACTACGAGCAGTACTTC.